Listed here are 32 T cell receptor beta chains from one sample, sequenced in a study of cytomegalovirus exposure and HLA in healthy donors. PCR involved 60 Vbeta and 13 Jbeta primers. This table comes from immunoSEQ multiplex PCR, and its TCRdb copy is limited to in-frame clones, with some not included. The sample contains about 180,000 clones, 60% to 85% of which appear only once. Input material: PBMCs. Source of these receptors: a male donor in good health and CMV-seronegative.

The chain combines TRBV4-1 with TRBJ2-1, with 12 bases matching TRBD1. The CDR3 is 15 residues long. Losses at the gene ends were 4 bases for V and 6 bases for J; bases not matched to a gene: 4. Germline CDR1 is MGHRA and CDR2 is YSYEKL. The CDR3 protein is CASSLGTGGRNEQFF. The CDR3 DNA reads as TGCGCCAGCAGCCTAGGGACAGGGGGCCGCAATGAGCAGTTCTTC.

V gene TRBV4-3 combines with J gene TRBJ1-4; TRBD1 matches at 7 bases. The CDR3 is 16 amino acids. V was pared by 0 bases and J by 6 bases, with 7 bases of the junction left unmatched. Germline loops: CDR1 LGHNA, CDR2 YSLEER. CDR3 DNA sequence: TGCGCCAGCAGCCAAGATCGGGGCAGGGGGGATGAAAAACTGTTTTTT. It yields the protein CASSQDRGRGDEKLFF.

The chain couples TRBV30 to TRBJ1-6; 7 bases align to TRBD1. The germline CDR1 and CDR2 sequences are GTSNPN and SVGIG (reference sequence). The CDR3 loop spans 15 amino acids. With V trimmed by 6 bases and J by 3 bases, 8 bases remained unmatched. The CDR3 DNA reads TGTGCCTGCCCCACAGGGGTGAACTATAATTCACCCCTCCACTTT. The encoded protein is CACPTGVNYNSPLHF. Full variable domain (remainder filled in from reference TRBV30 and TRBJ1-6): SQTIHQWPATLVQPVGSPLSLECTVEGTSNPNLYWYRQAAGRGLQLLFYSVGIGQISSEVPQNLSASRPQDRQFILSSKKLLLSDSGFYLCACPTGVNYNSPLHFGNGTRLTVT.

This chain uses TRBV7-2 with TRBJ2-7, with 7 bases lining up with TRBD2. With 4 bases clipped from V and 1 base from J, the junction kept 10 bases outside the gene matches. Germline CDR1 is SGHTA and CDR2 is FQGNSA. There are 16 residues in the CDR3. As DNA, the CDR3 is TGTGCCAGCAGCTCCGAGGGCGGGAGTATTTCCTACGAGCAGTACTTC. Its protein is CASSSEGGSISYEQYF.

This clone was counted only a few times. This sequence joins TRBV29-1 and TRBJ2-7; D might be TRBD1 (6 bases). Germline V gene data show CDR1 as SQVTM and CDR2 as ANQGSEA. The V end lost 6 bases, the J end lost 6 bases, and 18 bases lay between the germline ends. The CDR3 runs to 13 residues. The CDR3 is CSVVRGPEGEQYF. The CDR3 DNA reads TGCAGCGTAGTCAGGGGTCCGGAAGGCGAGCAGTACTTC.

The rearrangement links TRBV27 to TRBJ2-1; D not resolved. The CDR3 length is 13 residues. Germline V lookup: CDR1 MNHEY, CDR2 SMNVEV (reference sequence). The V gene lost 7 bases and the J gene lost 7 bases, with 14 bases spanning the gap. This CDR3 reads CASTPNAVNEQFF. The DNA for the CDR3 is TGTGCCAGCACCCCTAACGCTGTTAATGAGCAGTTCTTC.

This chain links TRBV18 with TRBJ2-4, with 13 positions matching TRBD2. Germline V gives CDR1 KGHSH, CDR2 LQKENI. Trimming at V came to 6 bases and at J to 0 bases, leaving 8 bases not matched to a gene. The CDR3 extends over 18 amino acids. In nucleotides, the CDR3 is TGTGCCAGCTCGCTACTAGCGGGAGGGCCCCTAGCCAAAAACATTCAGTACTTC. Translation gives CASSLLAGGPLAKNIQYF.

J is TRBJ2-1 and V is TRBV6-5, with D unclear. CDR1 is MNHEY and CDR2 is SVGAGI in the germline V gene. V lost 0 bases and J 0 bases, leaving 9 bases between the germline ends. The CDR3 is made up of 16 amino acids. This CDR3 reads CASSYSGRSSYNEQFF. DNA for the CDR3: TGTGCCAGCAGTTACTCGGGTCGGAGCTCCTACAATGAGCAGTTCTTC.

To note about this clone: An end of the junction does not agree with germline; a read error may underlie this. J is TRBJ1-2 and V is TRBV6-1; D might be TRBD1 (6 bases). The CDR3 sequence is 15 residues long. CDR1 and CDR2 from the germline V gene are MNHNS and SASEGT. CDR3 DNA: TGTGCCAGCATTACCGGACAGCAAGCTAACTATGGCCACACCTTC. Protein: CASITGQQANYGHTF.

The chain links TRBV7-3 to TRBJ1-1, with a tentative D call TRBD1 (5 bases). The CDR3 length is 14 residues. Per germline, CDR1 SGHTA and CDR2 FQGTGA. Trimming took 5 bases from V and 1 from J, leaving 11 bases between them. The CDR3 nucleotides read TGTGCCAGCAGCCCGCAGGGCGAGAACACTGAAGCTTTCTTT. This encodes CASSPQGENTEAFF.

The chain recombines TRBV30 with TRBJ1-1, with 12 bases identical to TRBD1. With 5 bases clipped from V and 6 bases from J, the junction kept 4 bases outside the gene matches. CDR3 size: 13 residues. From germline, CDR1 is GTSNPN and CDR2 SVGIG (reference sequence). CDR3 protein: CAWGTGGTSEAFF. The CDR3 bases are TGTGCCTGGGGGACAGGGGGCACTTCTGAAGCTTTCTTT.

The chain employs TRBV5-1 and TRBJ2-3, with TRBD1 as a possible D gene (5 bases). This CDR3 is built from 13 residues. Germline-derived CDR1 and CDR2 are SGHRS and YFSETQ. V was clipped by 2 bases and J by 5 bases, with 9 bases between them. The CDR3 loop reads CASSLWGEDTQYF. As DNA, the CDR3 is TGCGCCAGCAGCTTATGGGGCGAAGATACGCAGTATTTT.

The sample holds one count of this clone. The rearrangement joins TRBV5-1 to TRBJ2-7; D possibly corresponds to TRBD1 (6 bases). V lost 0 bases and J 6 bases, leaving 13 bases between the germline ends. The CDR3 loop spans 14 amino acids. The germline V gene encodes CDR1 SGHRS and CDR2 YFSETQ. CDR3 protein: CASSLGTAGTEQYF. CDR3 DNA sequence: TGCGCCAGCAGCTTGGGGACAGCAGGAACCGAGCAGTACTTC.

The rearrangement joins TRBV11-1 to TRBJ2-1; weak D call: TRBD2 (6 bases). The germline V gene has CDR1 SGHAT and CDR2 FQDESV (reference sequence). This CDR3 region has 13 residues. Trimming took 5 bases from V and 9 from J, leaving 14 bases between them. The CDR3 loop is CASSPGLAGEQFF. The DNA of the CDR3 is TGTGCCAGCAGCCCGGGACTCGCTGGTGAGCAGTTCTTC.

This chain joins TRBV9 and TRBJ2-3; D is uncertain. The CDR3 runs 14 residues. Trimming shortened V by 3 bases and J by 5 bases, and 13 bases separated the two germline ends. CDR1 and CDR2 from the germline V gene are SGDLS and YYNGEE. CDR3 loop: CASSAYAEKDTQYF. The CDR3 nucleotides are TGTGCCAGCAGCGCCTACGCCGAGAAAGATACGCAGTATTTT.

V is TRBV4-3 and J is TRBJ1-5; D not certain. The CDR3 has 14 residues. In germline, CDR1 is LGHNA, CDR2 YSLEER. V lost 2 bases and J lost 7, with 12 bases in between. CDR3 bases: TGCGCCAGCAGCCAAACCCGTAGAGGCCAGCCCCAGCATTTT. Translation: CASSQTRRGQPQHF.

In this sample, this clone turned up many times. J is TRBJ1-4 and V is TRBV5-4; 9 bases line up with TRBD1. CDR3 length equals 14 residues. V lost 2 bases and J lost 5; bases outside the gene matches: 1. The V gene's germline CDR1 is SGHNT and CDR2 YYREEE (reference sequence). The CDR3 sequence: CASSLQGANEKLFF. CDR3 coding DNA: TGTGCCAGCAGCTTACAGGGGGCGAATGAAAAACTGTTTTTT.

This chain uses TRBV5-1 with TRBJ1-2; perhaps TRBD1 as D (6 bases). Germline-derived CDR1 and CDR2 are SGHRS and YFSETQ. CDR3 length: 13 residues. Trimming shortened V by 5 bases and J by 4 bases, and 12 bases separated the two germline ends. This CDR3 is CASRMDRAYGYTF. The CDR3 nucleotides read TGCGCCAGCAGAATGGACAGAGCCTATGGCTACACCTTC.

This chain links TRBV10-3 with TRBJ1-2; tentatively, D is TRBD1 (5 bases). Germline values: CDR1 ENHRY, CDR2 SYGVKD. Trimming cost V 3 bases and J 5 bases, with 13 bases left between them. CDR3 length equals 14 residues. The CDR3 protein is CAISDQGGQYGYTF. Written as DNA, the CDR3 is TGTGCCATCAGTGACCAGGGAGGTCAATATGGCTACACCTTC.

A word on this clone: The junction differs from germline at one of its ends, possibly a read error. The genes are TRBV7-9 and TRBJ1-5; tentative D call: TRBD1 (5 bases). This CDR3 is 17 amino acids long. CDR1 and CDR2 from the germline V gene are SEHNR and FQNEAQ (reference sequence). CDR3 amino acids: CSSSLRDHRRGIQPQHF. The CDR3 DNA reads TGTTCCAGCAGCCTGCGGGACCACCGCCGGGGGATCCAGCCCCAGCATTTT.

In this sample, this clone turned up a few times. The V call is TRBV30, the J call TRBJ2-3, with 7 bases aligning to TRBD1. The junction had 8 bases not matched to a gene; V was cut back by 8 bases and J by 3 bases. The germline gives CDR1 GTSNPN, CDR2 SVGIG (reference sequence). This CDR3 contains 13 residues. This CDR3 is CARGQSSTDTQYF. The DNA of the CDR3 is TGTGCCCGGGGACAGAGTAGTACAGATACGCAGTATTTT.

V gene TRBV4-3 combines with J gene TRBJ1-5; no clear D. The V gene lost 4 bases and the J gene lost 3 bases, with 13 bases spanning the gap. Per germline, CDR1 LGHNA and CDR2 YSLEER. This CDR3 has 15 amino acids. CDR3 coding DNA: TGCGCCAGCAGCCGCGAACACAGACCCAATCAGCCCCAGCATTTT. It yields the protein CASSREHRPNQPQHF.

V gene TRBV9 combines with J gene TRBJ1-3, with D tentatively TRBD1 (6 bases). The CDR3 spans 15 residues. The ends were cut back, 2 bases at V and 3 bases at J, with 12 bases in the middle. Germline lookup yields CDR1 SGDLS and CDR2 YYNGEE. CDR3 region: CASSVARGVGNTIYF. The DNA of the CDR3 is TGTGCCAGCAGCGTGGCCAGGGGTGTTGGAAACACCATATATTTT.

This chain uses TRBV27 with TRBJ1-5, with D possibly matching TRBD1 (6 bases). Looked up from germline, CDR1 is MNHEY and CDR2 is SMNVEV (reference sequence). This CDR3 region has 15 residues. V lost 1 base and J lost 1, with 8 bases in between. CDR3 coding DNA: TGTGCCAGCAGTTTATACAGGGCGAGCAATCAGCCCCAGCATTTT. Translating it yields CASSLYRASNQPQHF.

V usage is TRBV6-4 and J usage is TRBJ2-1, with 10 bases matching TRBD2. CDR1 and CDR2 (germline): MRHNA, SNTAGT. Trimming removed 6 bases from V and 9 bases from J; junction bases left unmatched: 8. The CDR3 is made up of 14 amino acids. In DNA, the CDR3 is TGTGCCAGCAGCGGACTAGCGGATACGGGTGAGCAGTTCTTC. It specifies CASSGLADTGEQFF.

The gene calls are TRBV30 and TRBJ2-3; D gene ambiguous. Germline V gene data show CDR1 as GTSNPN and CDR2 as SVGIG (reference sequence). The CDR3 has 11 amino acids. The V and J ends lost 2 bases and 11 bases respectively, with 11 bases between them. Here the CDR3 reads CAWSTGTWQYF. CDR3 DNA: TGTGCCTGGAGTACGGGTACGTGGCAGTATTTT.

This chain links TRBV28 with TRBJ2-1; 16 nucleotides match TRBD2. After removal of 5 bases from V and 8 bases from J, the junction contained 18 bases not matched to a gene. The CDR3 covers 20 residues. CDR1 MDHEN and CDR2 SYDVKM come from the germline V gene. In DNA, the CDR3 is TGTGCCAGCAGTGCCCTCCCGGGACTAGCGGGAGGGCCACAGTACTATGAGCAGTTCTTC. Residues: CASSALPGLAGGPQYYEQFF.

The sample holds a few counts of this clone. The chain carries TRBV25-1 and TRBJ1-2; D unclear. Germline V gives CDR1 MGHDK, CDR2 SYGVNS. V was clipped by 8 bases and J by 4 bases, with 11 bases between them. The CDR3 is made up of 12 amino acids. CDR3 nucleotides: TGTGCCAGCGAGAATGAGGGCTATGGCTACACCTTC. Its translation is CASENEGYGYTF.

The chain carries TRBV30 and TRBJ1-6; D gene unclear. This CDR3 is built from 13 residues. Germline lookup yields CDR1 GTSNPN and CDR2 SVGIG (reference sequence). V lost 4 bases, J lost 9 bases, and 13 bases lay in between. Written as DNA, the CDR3 is TGTGCCTGGACCCCTAGGCGGGGTTCACCCCTCCACTTT. Protein product: CAWTPRRGSPLHF. Based on the CDR3 plus reference TRBV30 and TRBJ1-6, the full variable domain is SQTIHQWPATLVQPVGSPLSLECTVEGTSNPNLYWYRQAAGRGLQLLFYSVGIGQISSEVPQNLSASRPQDRQFILSSKKLLLSDSGFYLCAWTPRRGSPLHFGNGTRLTVT.

The V and J genes are TRBV29-1 and TRBJ1-2, with 8 bases that match TRBD1. The germline CDR1 and CDR2 sequences are SQVTM and ANQGSEA. This CDR3 has 13 residues. Trimming removed 5 bases from V and 8 bases from J; junction bases left unmatched: 10. For the CDR3, the DNA is TGCAGCGTTACCGTCGACAGGGGCGCCGGCTACACCTTC. It codes for CSVTVDRGAGYTF.

The chain uses TRBV10-3 and TRBJ2-3; 8 bases fit TRBD2. CDR1 ENHRY and CDR2 SYGVKD come from the germline V gene. J was trimmed by 1 base and V by 3 bases; bases with no gene match: 3. The CDR3 length is 15 residues. Written as DNA, the CDR3 is TGTGCCATCAGTGATGGTAGCGGGGGCACAGATACGCAGTATTTT. Translation: CAISDGSGGTDTQYF.

In its sample, this clone was seen once. The chain combines TRBV10-1 with TRBJ2-1, with a weak D call TRBD2 (6 bases). CDR3 length equals 14 residues. Germline V CDR1 and CDR2: WNHNN, SYGVQD (reference sequence). Trimming stripped 0 bases from V and 12 bases from J, with 15 bases between. CDR3 sequence reads: CASSESSAGIRQFF. In DNA, the CDR3 is TGCGCCAGCAGTGAGTCGTCCGCGGGGATTAGGCAGTTCTTC.